This T cell receptor (beta chain) comes out of a study of regulatory T cells in long-lasting Graves disease. Through Arm-PCR of CDR3 regions and iRepertoire HTBI primers, TCR beta libraries were built. From the multiplex PCR reads, TCRdb called clonotypes with MiXCR, one entry per CDR3 protein. Among approximately 500,000 distinct CDR3 sequences listed, approximately 21% were seen once. This clonotype was seen a handful of times. The trim removed 0 bases at V and 7 bases at J, leaving 15 bases unmatched. This CDR3 has 18 residues. The V gene's germline CDR1 is DFQATT and CDR2 SNEGSKA (reference sequence). Time point meaning: persistent/refractory GD, antithyroid drugs over 5 years with positive TRAb. Following extraction of RNA from PBMCs, that RNA was used to make the TCR library. Graves' disease diagnosis used American Thyroid Association guidelines.

This chain links TRBV20-1 with TRBJ1-5, with 10 bases lining up with TRBD1. This TCR derives from a female donor with Graves disease. The material was peripheral blood mononuclear cells (PBMCs), obtained when the disease was refractory, from a patient treated with antithyroid drugs. The CDR3 region has the DNA TGCAGTGCTAGAGAGGAGGGACAGGGGTGGGCAATAGGACAGCCCCAGCATTTT. Translation: CSAREEGQGWAIGQPQHF.